One and the same sample provided the 9 T cell receptor beta chains below, sequenced in a study of blood T cell repertoires in COVID-19 (dated by TCRdb to the early 2020s). Libraries were built with the immunoSEQ multiplex PCR assay. TCRdb obtained this table from immuneACCESS and retained in-frame rearrangements with V and J assigned. These tables miss some clones; where compared with another copy, unresolved V genes account for less than half of the shortfall, and the remainder is unexplained. A total of about 100,000 clones appear in this sample, approximately 91% of them only once. Jointly, the top ten make up approximately 2.2% of the sample. Input material: peripheral blood. Receptors originate from a man in his fifties with active COVID-19.

V and J are TRBV24-1 and TRBJ2-1; TRBD1 matches at 8 bases. Germline CDR1 KGHDR, CDR2 SFDVKD. The V segment lost 5 bases and the J segment 10 bases; nucleotides outside the gene matches: 9. This CDR3 comprises 14 residues. The CDR3 DNA reads as TGTGCCACCAGTGCGCATGGACAGGGCATCGAGCAGTTCTTC. This gives the protein CATSAHGQGIEQFF.

The V and J genes are TRBV9 and TRBJ2-1; 9 positions match TRBD1. J gave up 4 bases and V 0 bases, and 2 bases lay outside the gene matches. The germline gives CDR1 SGDLS, CDR2 YYNGEE. CDR3 length: 15 residues. The CDR3 sequence is CASSVAGTGYNEQFF. The CDR3 DNA reads as TGTGCCAGCAGCGTAGCCGGGACAGGGTACAATGAGCAGTTCTTC.

The chain couples TRBV19 to TRBJ2-2, with D tentatively TRBD1 (5 bases). Germline V lookup: CDR1 LNHDA, CDR2 SQIVND (reference sequence). This CDR3 spans 15 amino acids. V lost 6 bases and J 2 bases, leaving 13 bases between the germline ends. The CDR3 region has the DNA TGTGCCAGTAGAGAGGTGGGGCAAAACACCGGGGAGCTGTTTTTT. Amino acids: CASREVGQNTGELFF.

The chain recombines TRBV2 with TRBJ1-4; TRBD1 matches 7 bases. The V and J ends lost 6 bases and 7 bases, in that order; junction bases with no gene match: 11. Germline CDR1 is SNHLY and CDR2 is FYNNEI. CDR3 length: 15 amino acids. In DNA form, the CDR3 reads TGTGCCAGCAGCTCCGGACAGGAAGTTATTGAAAAACTGTTTTTT. Translation gives CASSSGQEVIEKLFF.

The chain links TRBV19 to TRBJ2-5; possible D gene TRBD1, 7 bases. Germline V gene lookup returns CDR1 LNHDA and CDR2 SQIVND (reference sequence). Trimming cost V 5 bases and J 5 bases, with 18 bases left between them. The CDR3 loop spans 15 amino acids. The chain's CDR3 is CASSFETTGRETQYF. CDR3 in DNA: TGTGCCAGTAGTTTCGAAACGACAGGGAGGGAGACCCAGTACTTC.

The rearrangement joins TRBV5-6 to TRBJ2-1; TRBD2 is a possible D gene (5 bases). Germline V gives CDR1 SGHDT, CDR2 YYEEEE. The ends were cut back, 5 bases at V and 0 bases at J, with 12 bases in the middle. The CDR3 consists of 15 residues. In DNA, the CDR3 is TGTGCCAGCAGTGGGGAGCAAGGCTCCTACAATGAGCAGTTCTTC. As protein: CASSGEQGSYNEQFF.

The chain carries TRBV3-1 (or the pseudogene TRBV3-2) and TRBJ1-1; TRBD1 is a possible D gene (6 bases). The V end was cut by 4 bases, the J end by 5 bases, with 17 bases between. Germline loops: CDR1 LGHDT, CDR2 YNNKEL (reference sequence). The CDR3 is made up of 15 amino acids. This CDR3 is CASSPTGAGETEAFF. CDR3 DNA sequence: TGTGCCAGCAGCCCTACCGGGGCAGGGGAGACTGAAGCTTTCTTT.

On this clone: Other DNA sequences in the same sample also yield this CDR3. This chain's CDR3 is CASSLARQGQPQHF. Written as DNA, the CDR3 is TGTGCCAGCAGCTTAGCCCGACAGGGCCAGCCCCAGCATTTT. This chain uses TRBV7-8 with TRBJ1-5, with TRBD1 matching 7 bases. CDR3 size: 14 residues. The germline gives CDR1 SGHVS, CDR2 FQNEAQ. The V and J ends lost 0 bases and 7 bases, in that order; junction bases with no gene match: 3.

V and J are TRBV27 and TRBJ2-2, with TRBD2 matching 11 bases. Germline V gene sequence: CDR1 MNHEY, CDR2 SMNVEV (reference sequence). V shed 5 bases, J shed 2 bases, and the junction held 19 bases outside the gene matches. CDR3 length: 21 amino acids. The CDR3, as DNA: TGTGCCAGCAGTCCTCCGTCCCTGATGGGTAGCGGGAGGGATAACACCGGGGAGCTGTTTTTT. It is translated as CASSPPSLMGSGRDNTGELFF.